Listed below are T cell receptor beta chains from one sample, sequenced in a study of blood T cell repertoires in COVID-19. Clones were read by immunoSEQ multiplex PCR, and TCRdb kept only the in-frame ones, dropping some. This sample yields about 180,000 clones, of which approximately 85% are seen a single time; about 3.3% belongs to the top ten. The sequenced sample was peripheral blood. The receptors originated from a man between 60 and 75 years old with acute or convalescent COVID-19. The CDR3 runs from the conserved cysteine through the conserved F or W. The D gene is left open where the match is weak. A clone size is listed for some rows: how often the clone was seen (once, few, many), or a class if it is expanded.

v_call: TRBV6-5
clone_size: once
cdr3_length: 13
j_call: TRBJ2-4
d_call: -
cdr3_nt: TGTGCCAGCAGTCATCAGGGGCCTTCCATTCAGTACTTC
cdr3_aa: CASSHQGPSIQYF

v_call: TRBV25-1
clone_size: few
cdr3_length: 16
j_call: TRBJ2-7
d_call: -
cdr3_nt: TGTGCCAGCAGTTCACCTCTAGCGCGGAGCTCCTACGAGCAGTACTTC
cdr3_aa: CASSSPLARSSYEQYF

v_call: TRBV28
clone_size: -
cdr3_length: 13
j_call: TRBJ1-5
d_call: -
cdr3_nt: TGTGCCAGCAGTGGAGCGGACAATCAGCCCCAGCATTTT
cdr3_aa: CASSGADNQPQHF

v_call: TRBV3-1/TRBV3-2
clone_size: -
cdr3_length: 13
j_call: TRBJ2-7
d_call: -
cdr3_nt: TGTGCCAGCAGCCAAGTTGAGGGCGGCGAGCAGTACTTC
cdr3_aa: CASSQVEGGEQYF

v_call: TRBV5-8
clone_size: -
cdr3_length: 15
j_call: TRBJ2-2
d_call: TRBD2
cdr3_nt: TGTGCCAGCAGAAGGGGACTAGCGGGAACCGGGGAGCTGTTTTTT
cdr3_aa: CASRRGLAGTGELFF

v_call: TRBV7-8
clone_size: -
cdr3_length: 15
j_call: TRBJ2-7
d_call: -
cdr3_nt: TGTGCCAGCAGCACAACCGACTACGGGTCCTACGAGCAGTACTTC
cdr3_aa: CASSTTDYGSYEQYF

v_call: TRBV5-1
clone_size: -
cdr3_length: 16
j_call: TRBJ2-7
d_call: TRBD1
cdr3_nt: TGCGCCAGCAGCTTGGGGGACAGGGCGAGCTCCTACGAGCAGTACTTC
cdr3_aa: CASSLGDRASSYEQYF

v_call: TRBV6-5
clone_size: -
cdr3_length: 12
j_call: TRBJ1-2
d_call: -
cdr3_nt: TGTGCCAGCAGTCAGGGTTTCTATGGCTACACCTTC
cdr3_aa: CASSQGFYGYTF

v_call: TRBV7-8
clone_size: many
cdr3_length: 16
j_call: TRBJ1-5
d_call: -
cdr3_nt: TGTGCCAGCAGCTTAGAGCGGGGGGACGGCAATCAGCCCCAGCATTTT
cdr3_aa: CASSLERGDGNQPQHF

v_call: TRBV19
clone_size: -
cdr3_length: 16
j_call: TRBJ2-3
d_call: TRBD2
cdr3_nt: TGTGCCAGTAGCCCGGGAGCGGGAGAGAACACAGATACGCAGTATTTT
cdr3_aa: CASSPGAGENTDTQYF

v_call: TRBV11-2
clone_size: -
cdr3_length: 16
j_call: TRBJ2-1
d_call: TRBD2
cdr3_nt: TGTGCCAGCAGCCCAAATTCGGCGGGAGGGCCCCATGAGCAGTTCTTC
cdr3_aa: CASSPNSAGGPHEQFF

v_call: TRBV27
clone_size: -
cdr3_length: 15
j_call: TRBJ2-7
d_call: TRBD1
cdr3_nt: TGTGCCAGCAGTTGGGGTAGAGACAGGGGGCTCGAGCAGTACTTC
cdr3_aa: CASSWGRDRGLEQYF

v_call: TRBV27
clone_size: -
cdr3_length: 17
j_call: TRBJ1-2
d_call: -
cdr3_nt: TGTGCCAGCAGTTTATCGCTCGGAGGGAGAGATCGCTATGGCTACACCTTC
cdr3_aa: CASSLSLGGRDRYGYTF

v_call: TRBV27
clone_size: -
cdr3_length: 17
j_call: TRBJ2-1
d_call: TRBD2
cdr3_nt: TGTGCCAGCAGTTTGAAGGGACTAGCGTATTCCTACAATGAGCAGTTCTTC
cdr3_aa: CASSLKGLAYSYNEQFF

v_call: TRBV4-1
clone_size: -
cdr3_length: 15
j_call: TRBJ1-2
d_call: -
cdr3_nt: TGCGCCAGCAGCCAAGTTGTCCAGGGTCGAAATGGCTACACCTTC
cdr3_aa: CASSQVVQGRNGYTF

v_call: TRBV6-5
clone_size: -
cdr3_length: 14
j_call: TRBJ2-3
d_call: -
cdr3_nt: TGTGCCAGTACTGGCGGGATCGGCACAGATACGCAGTATTTT
cdr3_aa: CASTGGIGTDTQYF

v_call: TRBV6-5
clone_size: many
cdr3_length: 14
j_call: TRBJ2-1
d_call: TRBD2
cdr3_nt: TGTGCCAGCAGTCGGACTAGCGGGTACAATGAGCAGTTCTTC
cdr3_aa: CASSRTSGYNEQFF

v_call: TRBV28
clone_size: -
cdr3_length: 13
j_call: TRBJ1-1
d_call: -
cdr3_nt: TGTGCCAGCATGGGGGGGGCCAGGACTGAAGCTTTCTTT
cdr3_aa: CASMGGARTEAFF

v_call: TRBV28
clone_size: -
cdr3_length: 14
j_call: TRBJ1-4
d_call: -
cdr3_nt: TGTGCCAGCAGTTTAAGGAACAGGGTGGAAAAACTGTTTTTT
cdr3_aa: CASSLRNRVEKLFF

v_call: TRBV4-1
clone_size: few
cdr3_length: 16
j_call: TRBJ1-5
d_call: -
cdr3_nt: TGCGCCAGCAGCCAAGTTACGGGGGTGGGCAATCAGCCCCAGCATTTT
cdr3_aa: CASSQVTGVGNQPQHF

v_call: TRBV4-3
clone_size: -
cdr3_length: 16
j_call: TRBJ2-5
d_call: -
cdr3_nt: TGCGCCAGCAGCCAAGCCACGGGGGGCCTCGGGGAGACCCAGTACTTC
cdr3_aa: CASSQATGGLGETQYF

v_call: TRBV7-9
clone_size: -
cdr3_length: 13
j_call: TRBJ2-3
d_call: -
cdr3_nt: TGTGCCAGCAGCTTAGTCAGGGAAGATACGCAGTATTTT
cdr3_aa: CASSLVREDTQYF

v_call: TRBV3-1/TRBV3-2
clone_size: -
cdr3_length: 17
j_call: TRBJ2-1
d_call: TRBD2
cdr3_nt: TGTGCCAGCAGCCTGCCGATGACTAGCGGGAGGGCCAATGAGCAGTTCTTC
cdr3_aa: CASSLPMTSGRANEQFF

v_call: TRBV15
clone_size: -
cdr3_length: 16
j_call: TRBJ1-6
d_call: TRBD1
cdr3_nt: TGTGCCACCAGCAGAGCCACCGGGACAGGGAATTCACCCCTCCACTTT
cdr3_aa: CATSRATGTGNSPLHF

v_call: TRBV7-2
clone_size: -
cdr3_length: 17
j_call: TRBJ2-7
d_call: TRBD2
cdr3_nt: TGTGCCAGCAGCCCCCGCTATCCCAGCGGGAGTCCCCACGAGCAGTACTTC
cdr3_aa: CASSPRYPSGSPHEQYF

v_call: TRBV2
clone_size: -
cdr3_length: 13
j_call: TRBJ2-1
d_call: TRBD1
cdr3_nt: TGTGCCAGCAGTGATTCAGGGGGTCGTGAGCAGTTCTTC
cdr3_aa: CASSDSGGREQFF

v_call: TRBV6-5
clone_size: -
cdr3_length: 14
j_call: TRBJ1-5
d_call: TRBD1
cdr3_nt: TGTGCCAGCAGTTACGCACAGGGGGTTCAGCCCCAGCATTTT
cdr3_aa: CASSYAQGVQPQHF

v_call: TRBV19
clone_size: -
cdr3_length: 15
j_call: TRBJ2-1
d_call: -
cdr3_nt: TGTGCCAGTACCAATGAGCCCCACTCCTACAATGAGCAGTTCTTC
cdr3_aa: CASTNEPHSYNEQFF

v_call: TRBV11-3
clone_size: -
cdr3_length: 13
j_call: TRBJ2-7
d_call: -
cdr3_nt: TGTGCCAGCAGCTTAGGCCAGGGGGGCGAGCAGTACTTC
cdr3_aa: CASSLGQGGEQYF

v_call: TRBV14
clone_size: -
cdr3_length: 13
j_call: TRBJ1-1
d_call: -
cdr3_nt: TGTGCCAGCAGCCAAGTAGTCGGGGGTGAAGCTTTCTTT
cdr3_aa: CASSQVVGGEAFF

v_call: TRBV28
clone_size: -
cdr3_length: 14
j_call: TRBJ1-5
d_call: TRBD1
cdr3_nt: TGTGCCAGCAGTTTAGGACAGGGACATCAGCCCCAGCATTTT
cdr3_aa: CASSLGQGHQPQHF

v_call: TRBV10-2
clone_size: -
cdr3_length: 11
j_call: TRBJ2-1
d_call: -
cdr3_nt: TGCGCCAGTAGACAATACAATGAGCAGTTCTTC
cdr3_aa: CASRQYNEQFF

v_call: TRBV30
clone_size: -
cdr3_length: 13
j_call: TRBJ2-5
d_call: -
cdr3_nt: TGTGCCTGGAACGAGGTGGGTTCAGAGACCCAGTACTTC
cdr3_aa: CAWNEVGSETQYF